These 21 T cell receptor beta chains came from one sample sequenced in a study of cytomegalovirus exposure and HLA in healthy donors. Primers for the PCR totalled 60 Vbeta and 13 Jbeta. Libraries were prepared by immunoSEQ multiplex PCR; TCRdb keeps only in-frame clonotypes and omits some of them. The table lists about 100,000 clones, 76% of them singletons. The sequencing sample was made of PBMCs. Source of these receptors: a man aged 35 to 55 in good health and CMV-seronegative.

The rearrangement joins TRBV9 to TRBJ1-2, with TRBD1 matching over 9 bases. Trimming at V came to 4 bases and at J to 5 bases, leaving 15 bases not matched to a gene. CDR3 length: 17 amino acids. Germline V gene sequence: CDR1 SGDLS, CDR2 YYNGEE. The CDR3 region is CASSPPGTGKSRYGYTF. Written as DNA, the CDR3 is TGTGCCAGCAGCCCCCCCGGGACAGGGAAGAGTCGGTATGGCTACACCTTC.

This rearrangement joins TRBV10-3 to TRBJ1-3; unclear D gene. Deletions cut 8 bases from V and 2 bases from J, with 4 bases between. The CDR3 extends over 11 amino acids. Per the germline V gene, CDR1 is ENHRY and CDR2 is SYGVKD. Here the CDR3 reads CAIVAGNTIYF. The CDR3 nucleotides read TGTGCCATCGTCGCTGGAAACACCATATATTTT.

The chain employs TRBV10-2 and TRBJ2-5; 8 nucleotides line up with TRBD1. The CDR3 consists of 14 residues. Germline V CDR1 and CDR2: WSHSY, SAAADI. V shed 6 bases, J shed 2 bases, and the junction held 5 bases outside the gene matches. Written as DNA, the CDR3 is TGCGCCAGCAGCCGAGACAGGGGTCAAGAGACCCAGTACTTC. Translation gives CASSRDRGQETQYF.

This clone was seen only a few times. Other DNA sequences in this sample translate to the same CDR3. The chain employs TRBV5-6 and TRBJ1-2; D is possibly TRBD1 (6 bases). The germline gives CDR1 SGHDT, CDR2 YYEEEE. This CDR3 has 13 residues. V shed 0 bases and J shed 4 bases, with 7 bases lying between them. The CDR3 spells CASSLDRAYGYTF. The CDR3 DNA reads TGTGCCAGCAGCTTGGACAGGGCCTATGGCTACACCTTC.

This sequence joins TRBV5-6 and TRBJ2-4, with D perhaps TRBD1 (5 bases). The CDR3 sequence is 14 residues long. V was pared by 2 bases and J by 0 bases, with 6 bases between. Germline V lookup: CDR1 SGHDT, CDR2 YYEEEE. Written as DNA, the CDR3 is TGTGCCAGCAGCTTCCAGGGAGCCAAAAACATTCAGTACTTC. As protein: CASSFQGAKNIQYF.

The chain employs TRBV4-2 and TRBJ2-1; 10 nucleotides align to TRBD2. V lost 1 base to trimming and J lost 0 bases; unmatched junction nucleotides: 12. CDR3 size: 20 residues. Germline assignment: CDR1 LGHNA and CDR2 YNFKEQ. The CDR3 DNA follows: TGTGCCAGCAGCCAAGTTCGCGCTAGCGGGGGACTGAGCTCCTACAATGAGCAGTTCTTC. Its protein product is CASSQVRASGGLSSYNEQFF.

DNA of the CDR3: TGTGCCAGCTCACAGGACAGTATGGCTGGCTACACCTTC. It encodes CASSQDSMAGYTF. The chain carries TRBV18 and TRBJ1-2; TRBD1 might be the D (6 bases). The CDR3 length is 13 residues. CDR1 is KGHSH, CDR2 LQKENI, per germline. The V end was cut by 4 bases, the J end by 7 bases, with 13 bases between.

The genes are TRBV7-2 and TRBJ2-7; weak D call: TRBD2 (6 bases). The CDR3 totals 13 residues. Between the trimmed V and J ends, which lost 5 bases and 7 bases, there was a span of 15 bases. Germline V gives CDR1 SGHTA, CDR2 FQGNSA. CDR3 DNA: TGTGCCAGCAGCGCCGGGACTGCCCGTGAGCAGTACTTC. Translation: CASSAGTAREQYF.

The gene calls are TRBV29-1 and TRBJ1-1; no firm D call. The CDR3 has 12 amino acids. Germline V lookup: CDR1 SQVTM, CDR2 ANQGSEA. Trimming shortened V by 7 bases and J by 0 bases, and 9 bases separated the two germline ends. DNA of the CDR3: TGCAGCGCAAAGAGATTGAACACTGAAGCTTTCTTT. Its translation: CSAKRLNTEAFF.

This chain uses TRBV7-9 with TRBJ2-7, with TRBD2 identical over 13 bases. CDR1 and CDR2 from the germline V gene are SEHNR and FQNEAQ (reference sequence). The CDR3 length is 16 residues. The ends lost 5 bases at V and 5 bases at J; junction bases unmatched: 9. The CDR3, as DNA: TGTGCCAGCAGCGTCGGACTAGCGGGGGAACGGAACGAGCAGTACTTC. Translated, it gives CASSVGLAGERNEQYF.

The count of this clone is one. This chain uses TRBV7-9 with TRBJ1-5; D call uncertain. V shed 5 bases and J shed 6 bases, with 17 bases lying between them. This CDR3 spans 15 amino acids. CDR1 is SEHNR, CDR2 FQNEAQ, per germline (reference sequence). As DNA, the CDR3 is TGTGCCAGCAGCGAGCGAGGCAGTGAGGGTCAGCCCCAGCATTTT. Amino acids: CASSERGSEGQPQHF.

The V call is TRBV11-2, the J call TRBJ2-3; a weak D match, TRBD2 (6 bases). CDR1 SGHAT and CDR2 FQNNGV come from the germline V gene. V was clipped by 5 bases and J by 0 bases, with 9 bases between them. The CDR3 runs to 14 residues. CDR3 in amino acids: CASSLGTSTDTQYF. CDR3 sequence (DNA): TGTGCCAGCAGCCTCGGGACTAGCACAGATACGCAGTATTTT.

This clone has only one observation. V gene TRBV6-1 combines with J gene TRBJ1-2, with a weak D call TRBD1 (6 bases). The CDR3 has 16 residues. The V end was cut by 4 bases, the J end by 8 bases, with 23 bases between. Germline-derived CDR1 and CDR2 are MNHNS and SASEGT. In DNA form, the CDR3 reads TGTGCCAGCAGTGGTAGGCTCGCGAGGGGGGGGCGAGGCTACACCTTC. Amino acid sequence: CASSGRLARGGRGYTF.

The rearrangement links TRBV7-9 to TRBJ1-4; D ambiguous. CDR1 and CDR2 (germline): SEHNR, FQNEAQ (reference sequence). The V gene lost 6 bases and the J gene lost 5 bases, with 10 bases spanning the gap. The CDR3 has 13 amino acids. The CDR3 loop reads CASRRGSNEKLFF. The CDR3 DNA is TGTGCCAGCAGGCGGGGTTCGAATGAAAAACTGTTTTTT.

The chain carries TRBV5-1 and TRBJ2-2; no clear D gene. The CDR3 has 16 amino acids. CDR1 SGHRS and CDR2 YFSETQ come from the germline V gene. The V end was cut by 0 bases, the J end by 0 bases, with 9 bases between. The CDR3 sequence is CASSLGAETNTGELFF. CDR3 bases: TGCGCCAGCAGCTTGGGGGCCGAGACGAACACCGGGGAGCTGTTTTTT. The full variable domain, in which reference TRBV5-1 and TRBJ2-2 provide the parts outside the CDR3, is KAGVTQTPRYLIKTRGQQVTLSCSPISGHRSVSWYQQTPGQGLQFLFEYFSETQRNKGNFPGRFSGRQFSNSRSEMNVSTLELGDSALYLCASSLGAETNTGELFFGEGSRLTVL.

The chain uses TRBV28 and TRBJ1-5; 7 positions match TRBD1. The CDR3 has 15 residues. J lost 7 bases, V lost 5 bases, and 11 bases had no gene match. In germline, CDR1 is MDHEN, CDR2 SYDVKM. CDR3 amino acids: CASSPTGRPGQPQHF. In DNA form, the CDR3 reads TGTGCCAGCAGTCCGACAGGGAGGCCAGGGCAGCCCCAGCATTTT. Together with reference TRBV28 and TRBJ1-5, the CDR3 gives the full variable domain: DVKVTQSSRYLVKRTGEKVFLECVQDMDHENMFWYRQDPGLGLRLIYFSYDVKMKEKGDIPEGYSVSREKKERFSLILESASTNQTSMYLCASSPTGRPGQPQHFGDGTRLSIL.

This sequence joins TRBV5-1 and TRBJ2-7; weak D call: TRBD2 (5 bases). CDR1 and CDR2 (germline): SGHRS, YFSETQ. V was trimmed by 3 bases and J by 2 bases, leaving 15 bases between them. This CDR3 comprises 15 residues. The CDR3 sequence: CASSSGSHGPYEQYF. In nucleotides, the CDR3 is TGCGCCAGCAGCTCGGGGTCCCACGGCCCCTACGAGCAGTACTTC.

The J gene is TRBJ2-3, the V gene TRBV5-6, with D perhaps TRBD1 (6 bases). The ends were cut back, 4 bases at V and 4 bases at J, with 13 bases in the middle. CDR1 is SGHDT and CDR2 is YYEEEE in the germline V gene. This CDR3 has 14 residues. In DNA, the CDR3 is TGTGCCAGCAGCCTAATCGCAGGGGCAGATACGCAGTATTTT. It encodes CASSLIAGADTQYF.

The chain couples TRBV30 to TRBJ1-1, with D possibly TRBD1 on 5 matching bases. Trimming left V 2 bases short and J 7 bases short, with 8 bases between. From germline, CDR1 is GTSNPN and CDR2 SVGIG (reference sequence). The CDR3 is 11 residues long. This CDR3 is CAWSRGGEAFF. The CDR3 DNA reads as TGTGCCTGGAGTCGGGGGGGTGAAGCTTTCTTT.

This chain links TRBV9 with TRBJ2-5, with 9 bases fitting TRBD1. J was trimmed by 4 bases and V by 4 bases; bases with no gene match: 11. The CDR3 has 16 amino acids. Germline CDR1 SGDLS, CDR2 YYNGEE. The CDR3 DNA sequence: TGTGCCAGCAGCCCGAAGACAGGGGGGGAATCAGAGACCCAGTACTTC. As protein: CASSPKTGGESETQYF.

The chain couples TRBV11-3 to TRBJ1-2; D is unresolved. Germline V gene lookup returns CDR1 SGHNT and CDR2 YENEEA. With 0 bases removed from V and 4 bases from J, the gap between germline ends came to 12 bases. This CDR3 is 15 amino acids long. In nucleotides, the CDR3 is TGTGCCAGCAGCTTAGATCCGGGTGCGATCTATGGCTACACCTTC. Its protein product is CASSLDPGAIYGYTF.